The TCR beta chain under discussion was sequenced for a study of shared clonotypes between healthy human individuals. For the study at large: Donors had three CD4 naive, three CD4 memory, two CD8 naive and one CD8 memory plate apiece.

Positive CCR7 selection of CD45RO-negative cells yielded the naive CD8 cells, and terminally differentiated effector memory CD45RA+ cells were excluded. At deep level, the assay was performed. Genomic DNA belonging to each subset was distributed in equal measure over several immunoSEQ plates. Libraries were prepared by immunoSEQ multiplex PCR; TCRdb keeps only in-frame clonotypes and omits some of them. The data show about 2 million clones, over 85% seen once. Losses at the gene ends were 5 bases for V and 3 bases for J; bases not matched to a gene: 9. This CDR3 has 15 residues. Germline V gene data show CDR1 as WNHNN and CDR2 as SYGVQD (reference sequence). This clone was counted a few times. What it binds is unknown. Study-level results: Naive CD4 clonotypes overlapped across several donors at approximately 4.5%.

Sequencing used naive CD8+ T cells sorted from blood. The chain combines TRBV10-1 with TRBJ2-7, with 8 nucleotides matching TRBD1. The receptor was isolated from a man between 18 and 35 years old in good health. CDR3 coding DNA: TGCGCCAGCAGTCCCGACAGGGGATCTATCTACGAGCAGTACTTC. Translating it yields CASSPDRGSIYEQYF.